A single sample is the source of the 17 T cell receptor beta chains below, sequenced in a study of glioma-infiltrating T cells (dated by TCRdb to the mid-2010s). The data were produced on an Illumina MiSeq. TCR alpha and beta CDR3 regions were amplified with the iRepertoire nested amplicon-rescue multiplex PCR (arm-PCR) platform from RNA. The public reads were reanalyzed by TCRdb: fastp trimming at Q25, MiXCR alignment, in-frame beta chains only. One record per CDR3 amino acid sequence lists the most common genes and DNA. The sample table holds under 200,000 distinct CDR3 sequences, of which over 40% were seen once. About 5.2% of the sample is taken by the ten largest. What was sequenced was glioma tissue, nonneoplastic brain tissue, or PBMCs (not recorded which). Receptor source: a human donor with low-grade glioma or glioblastoma, undergoing nonglioma brain surgery, or in good health (not recorded which).

This sequence joins TRBV19 and TRBJ1-5, with D hard to call. V was shortened by 3 bases and J by 6 bases, with 9 bases between the two germline ends. Germline CDR1 is LNHDA and CDR2 is SQIVND (reference sequence). CDR3 length equals 13 residues. The CDR3: CASSMKAGQPQHF. CDR3 in DNA: TGTGCCAGTAGTATGAAAGCGGGTCAGCCCCAGCATTTT.

At least ten counts were recorded for this clonotype. The V and J genes are TRBV15 and TRBJ2-7; 7 bases align to TRBD2. Germline V CDR1 and CDR2: LNHNV, YYDKDF (reference sequence). Unmatched junction bases numbered 12, after V lost 5 bases and J lost 2 bases. CDR3 length equals 16 residues. CDR3 residues: CATSPWEGGHTYEQYF. DNA of the CDR3: TGTGCCACCAGCCCCTGGGAGGGAGGGCACACCTACGAGCAGTACTTC.

Note on this clonotype: Being one base from a much bigger clone, this may be a read error. The chain carries TRBV20-1 and TRBJ2-7, with D hard to call. Germline CDR1 and CDR2: DFQATT and SNEGSKA (reference sequence). This CDR3 has 13 residues. Here the CDR3 DNA reads TGCAGAACCCTCGCGAGCGACCCCTACGAGCAGTACTTC. It encodes CRTLASDPYEQYF.

This clonotype has a handful of counts. The chain is built from TRBV5-1 and TRBJ2-3; 13 bases match TRBD2. The V segment lost 5 bases and the J segment 5 bases; nucleotides outside the gene matches: 8. The germline V gene has CDR1 SGHRS and CDR2 YFSETQ. The CDR3 spans 16 residues. The CDR3 reads CASSPGTSGIGDTQYF. CDR3 sequence (DNA): TGCGCCAGCAGTCCCGGGACTAGCGGGATCGGAGATACGCAGTATTTT.

In nucleotides, the CDR3 is TGTGCCAGTAGTATCGGACAGCTTATCGGGGAGCTGTTTTTT. Its protein is CASSIGQLIGELFF. This chain uses TRBV19 with TRBJ2-2, with TRBD1 as a possible D gene (6 bases). Per the germline V gene, CDR1 is LNHDA and CDR2 is SQIVND (reference sequence). This CDR3 has 14 residues. The germline V and J ends were trimmed by 3 bases and 7 bases, with 12 bases remaining between them.

This clonotype was found once. At one of its ends the junction is not consistent with the germline gene, which may arise from a read error. The chain joins TRBV15 to TRBJ2-5; 8 nucleotides line up with TRBD1. Germline V gives CDR1 LNHNV, CDR2 YYDKDF (reference sequence). The CDR3 consists of 15 residues. The CDR3 sequence is CATSSDRGLLKTQHF. The CDR3 region has the DNA TGTGCCACCAGCTCTGACAGGGGCCTCTTGAAGACCCAGCACTTC.

This clonotype was found many times. The rearrangement uses TRBV7-2 and TRBJ2-7; 8 bases agree with TRBD2. The CDR3 runs 14 residues. Germline V CDR1 and CDR2: SGHTA, FQGNSA. Trimming removed 6 bases from V and 3 bases from J; junction bases left unmatched: 7. The CDR3 loop is CASSSGMKGYEQYF. Here the CDR3 DNA reads TGTGCCAGCAGTAGCGGGATGAAAGGCTACGAGCAGTACTTC. The whole variable domain, remainder taken from reference TRBV7-2 and TRBJ2-7, is GAGVSQSPSNKVTEKGKDVELRCDPISGHTALYWYRQSLGQGLEFLIYFQGNSAPDKSGLPSDRFSAERTGGSVSTLTIQRTQQEDSAVYLCASSSGMKGYEQYFGPGTRLTVT.

This clonotype was detected a few times. This sequence joins TRBV18 and TRBJ1-3; D ambiguous. Per the germline V gene, CDR1 is KGHSH and CDR2 is LQKENI. The CDR3 is 14 residues long. V was shortened by 8 bases and J by 0 bases, with 11 bases between the two germline ends. The DNA of the CDR3 is TGTGCCAGCCAAACATGGATCTCTGGAAACACCATATATTTT. Its translation is CASQTWISGNTIYF.

This clonotype was detected many times. The chain combines TRBV20-1 with TRBJ2-5; D may match TRBD1 or TRBD2 (6 bases each). CDR1 is DFQATT and CDR2 is SNEGSKA in the germline V gene (reference sequence). The CDR3 consists of 13 residues. V was shortened by 7 bases and J by 5 bases, with 17 bases between the two germline ends. The CDR3 spells CSVGGKEGETQYF. DNA of the CDR3: TGCAGTGTAGGGGGGAAGGAGGGGGAGACCCAGTACTTC.

Concerning this clonotype: Germline and junction disagree at one end, which may indicate a read error. This chain joins TRBV15 and TRBJ1-5; TRBD1 is a possible D gene (5 bases). The germline V gene encodes CDR1 LNHNV and CDR2 YYDKDF (reference sequence). The CDR3 runs 16 residues. The CDR3 bases are TGTGCCAGCACTCAAGCCGGGACCATTAGCAATAAGCCCCAGCATTTT. The encoded protein is CASTQAGTISNKPQHF.

This CDR3 reads CATATSNEAFF. The CDR3, as DNA: TGTGCCACGGCGACGAGCAATGAAGCTTTCTTT. The chain uses TRBV28 and TRBJ1-1; D remains unclear. CDR1 is MDHEN, CDR2 SYDVKM, per germline. V lost 10 bases, J lost 7 bases, and 13 bases lay in between. This CDR3 has 11 amino acids.

This sequence joins TRBV19 and TRBJ1-1; 8 nucleotides agree with TRBD1. The ends lost 7 bases at V and 3 bases at J; junction bases unmatched: 13. The CDR3 totals 16 residues. Looked up from germline, CDR1 is LNHDA and CDR2 is SQIVND (reference sequence). CDR3 nucleotide sequence: TGTGCCAGTATCACTGCAGGGGGCAGGGTTGACACTGAAGCTTTCTTT. Translated, it gives CASITAGGRVDTEAFF.

This clonotype was counted at least ten times. V is TRBV7-9 and J is TRBJ1-1; 8 bases match TRBD1. CDR1 SEHNR and CDR2 FQNEAQ come from the germline V gene (reference sequence). Trimming cost V 1 base and J 5 bases; bases outside gene matches: 6. The CDR3 is made up of 15 amino acids. The CDR3: CASSLVETGETEAFF. The CDR3 DNA follows: TGTGCCAGCAGCTTAGTCGAGACAGGGGAGACTGAAGCTTTCTTT. The complete variable domain, with remaining parts taken from reference TRBV7-9 and TRBJ1-1, reads DTGVSQNPRHKITKRGQNVTFRCDPISEHNRLYWYRQTLGQGPEFLTYFQNEAQLEKSRLLSDRFSAERPKGSFSTLEIQRTEQGDSAMYLCASSLVETGETEAFFGQGTRLTVV.

Regarding this clonotype: The junction departs from the called germline gene at one end, perhaps through a read error. The rearrangement links TRBV20-1 to TRBJ2-1, with D perhaps being TRBD1 or TRBD2 (5 bases each). The CDR3 totals 13 residues. In germline, CDR1 is DFQATT, CDR2 SNEGSKA (reference sequence). CDR3 protein: CIATTGTLDEQFF. In nucleotides, the CDR3 is TGCATTGCTACTACTGGGACCCTGGATGAGCAGTTCTTC.

The sample holds a few counts of this clonotype. This may come from a read error, since a much larger clone is one base off. The rearrangement joins TRBV6-9 to TRBJ2-7, with TRBD1 identical over 9 bases. With 4 bases clipped from V and 5 bases from J, the junction kept 6 bases outside the gene matches. Germline CDR1 reads MNHGY; CDR2 reads SVAAGI. This CDR3 has 14 amino acids. CDR3 sequence reads: CASSFTGGSDEQYF. CDR3 DNA: TGTGCCAGCAGTTTTACAGGGGGCTCGGACGAGCAGTACTTC.

This chain connects TRBV19 to TRBJ2-1; D is unresolved. Germline CDR1 is LNHDA and CDR2 is SQIVND (reference sequence). Trimming pared 0 bases from V and 10 bases from J, leaving 16 bases between. The CDR3 covers 15 residues. CDR3 sequence: CASSIDSTSKEEQFF. The CDR3 DNA is TGTGCCAGTAGTATAGATTCGACCAGCAAAGAGGAGCAGTTCTTC.

A word on this clonotype: A clone one base away is much larger, so this may be a read error. The rearrangement joins TRBV10-3 to TRBJ2-3; 7 nucleotides agree with TRBD2. CDR1 is ENHRY, CDR2 SYGVKD, per germline. The CDR3 is made up of 15 amino acids. The DNA for the CDR3 is TGTGCCATCAGTGAGCTAGCGGTGGGCACAGATACGCGGTATTTT. This codes for CAISELAVGTDTRYF.